This T cell receptor beta chain stems from a study of tissue T cells after allogeneic stem cell transplantation. Regarding time point: mouse harvest day 7 after allogeneic transplant. Each mouse received 10^7 T-cell-depleted marrow cells plus 10^6 splenic CD5+ T cells by tail vein. The data were produced by immunoSEQ multiplex PCR, yet TCRdb's version contains in-frame clones alone and is incomplete. This sample has about 7,500 clones, with about 45% found just once. The CDR3 loop spans 15 amino acids. Looked up from germline, CDR1 is SGHSA and CDR2 is FRNQAP. Germline trimming cut 5 bases from V and 5 bases from J; bases unmatched to any gene: 4. With regard to this clone: Its antigen is unknown. The genes are named according to mouse. The observed sequence ends 1 residue before the CDR3 terminus, with the missing tail filled in from the germline J gene.

Study results and caveats: Limitations included a small, clinically heterogeneous cohort and limited sampling depth.

This chain links TRBV16 with TRBJ2-4, with 13 bases lining up with TRBD2. Sample: gut tissue. The clonotype was recovered from a female BALB/c mouse given C57BL/6 T cells with graft-versus-host disease after an allogeneic hematopoietic cell transplant. The CDR3 spells CASSTGTGGGNTLYF. CDR3 DNA (partial): TGTGCAAGCAGCACCGGGACTGGGGGGGGAAACACCTTGTAC.